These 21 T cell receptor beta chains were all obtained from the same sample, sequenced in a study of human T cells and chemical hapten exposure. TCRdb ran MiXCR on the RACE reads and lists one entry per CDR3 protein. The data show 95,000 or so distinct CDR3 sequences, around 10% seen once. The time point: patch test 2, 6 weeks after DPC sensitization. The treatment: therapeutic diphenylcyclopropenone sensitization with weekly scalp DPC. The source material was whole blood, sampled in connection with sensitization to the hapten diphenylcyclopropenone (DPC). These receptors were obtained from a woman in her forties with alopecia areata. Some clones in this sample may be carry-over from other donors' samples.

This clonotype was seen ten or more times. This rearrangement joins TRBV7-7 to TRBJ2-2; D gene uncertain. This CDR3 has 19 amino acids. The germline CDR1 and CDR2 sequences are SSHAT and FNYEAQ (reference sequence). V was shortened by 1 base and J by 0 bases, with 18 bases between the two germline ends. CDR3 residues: CASSLDPSWGGANTGELFF. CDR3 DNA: TGTGCCAGCAGCTTAGATCCTAGTTGGGGTGGTGCGAACACCGGGGAGCTGTTTTTT.

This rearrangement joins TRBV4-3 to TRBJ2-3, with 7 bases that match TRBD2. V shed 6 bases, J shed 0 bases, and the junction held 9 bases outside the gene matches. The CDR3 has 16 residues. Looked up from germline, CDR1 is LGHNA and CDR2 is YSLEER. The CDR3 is CASSPRFGGSTDTQYF. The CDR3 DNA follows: TGCGCCAGCAGTCCAAGATTCGGGGGGAGCACAGATACGCAGTATTTT.

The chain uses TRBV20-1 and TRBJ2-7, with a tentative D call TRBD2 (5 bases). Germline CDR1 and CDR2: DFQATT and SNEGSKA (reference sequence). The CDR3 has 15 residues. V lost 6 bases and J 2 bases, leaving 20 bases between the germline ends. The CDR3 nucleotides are TGCAGTGCCACTAGGACCTCGAGGGCTACCTACGAGCAGTACTTC. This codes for CSATRTSRATYEQYF.

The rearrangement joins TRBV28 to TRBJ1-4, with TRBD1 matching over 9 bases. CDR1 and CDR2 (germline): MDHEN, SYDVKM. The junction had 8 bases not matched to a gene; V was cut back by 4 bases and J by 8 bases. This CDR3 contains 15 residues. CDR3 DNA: TGTGCCAGCAGTTCACCGGGACAGGGAGGGGAAAAACTGTTTTTT. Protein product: CASSSPGQGGEKLFF.

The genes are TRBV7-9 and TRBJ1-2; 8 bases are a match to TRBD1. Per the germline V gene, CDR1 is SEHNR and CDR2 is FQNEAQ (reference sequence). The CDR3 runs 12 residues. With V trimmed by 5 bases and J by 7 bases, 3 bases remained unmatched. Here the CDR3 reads CASSQGAPGYTF. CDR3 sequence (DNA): TGTGCCAGCAGCCAGGGGGCGCCTGGCTACACCTTC.

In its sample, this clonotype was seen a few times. The CDR3 reads CASSLGPKPNTEAFF. CDR3 coding DNA: TGTGCCAGCAGTTTAGGACCCAAACCTAACACTGAAGCTTTCTTT. The chain carries TRBV27 and TRBJ1-1; D gene unclear. Trimming left V 2 bases short and J 2 bases short, with 12 bases between. The CDR3 length is 15 residues. Per germline, CDR1 MNHEY and CDR2 SMNVEV (reference sequence).

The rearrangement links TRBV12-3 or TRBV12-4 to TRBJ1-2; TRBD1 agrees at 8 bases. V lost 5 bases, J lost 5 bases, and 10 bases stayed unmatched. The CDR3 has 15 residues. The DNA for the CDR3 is TGTGCCAGCAGTCTCGATCGACAGGGGAGGTATGGCTACACCTTC. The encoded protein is CASSLDRQGRYGYTF.

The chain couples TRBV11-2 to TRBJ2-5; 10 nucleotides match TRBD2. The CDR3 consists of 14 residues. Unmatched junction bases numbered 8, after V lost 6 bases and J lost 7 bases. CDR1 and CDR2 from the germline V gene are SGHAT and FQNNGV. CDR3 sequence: CASRTGTSEGTQYF. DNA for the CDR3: TGTGCCAGCAGGACCGGGACTAGCGAAGGGACCCAGTACTTC.

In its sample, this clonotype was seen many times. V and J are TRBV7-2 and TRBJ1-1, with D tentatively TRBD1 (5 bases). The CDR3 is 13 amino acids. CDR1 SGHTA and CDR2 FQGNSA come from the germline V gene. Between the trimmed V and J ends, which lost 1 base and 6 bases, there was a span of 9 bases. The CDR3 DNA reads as TGTGCCAGCAGCTTAGGCAGGGTTCCTGAAGCTTTCTTT. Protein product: CASSLGRVPEAFF.

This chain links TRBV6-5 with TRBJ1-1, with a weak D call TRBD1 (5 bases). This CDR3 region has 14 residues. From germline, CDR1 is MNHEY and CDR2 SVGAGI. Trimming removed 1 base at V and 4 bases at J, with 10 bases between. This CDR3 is CASSYYGRGTEAFF. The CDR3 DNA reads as TGTGCCAGCAGTTACTACGGGAGGGGCACTGAAGCTTTCTTT.

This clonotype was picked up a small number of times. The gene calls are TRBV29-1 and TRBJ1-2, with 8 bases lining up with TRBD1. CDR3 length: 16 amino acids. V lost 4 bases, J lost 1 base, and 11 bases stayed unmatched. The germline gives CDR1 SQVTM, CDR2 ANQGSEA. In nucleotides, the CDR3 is TGCAGCGTTGGGGTGGCAGGGGGCGGCAGTAACTATGGCTACACCTTC. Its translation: CSVGVAGGGSNYGYTF.

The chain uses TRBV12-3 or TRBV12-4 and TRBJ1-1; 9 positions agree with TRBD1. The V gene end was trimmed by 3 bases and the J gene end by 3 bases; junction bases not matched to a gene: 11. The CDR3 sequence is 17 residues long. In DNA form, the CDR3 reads TGTGCCAGCAGTTTTATGGACAGGGGAAGGGTTCACACTGAAGCTTTCTTT. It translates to CASSFMDRGRVHTEAFF.

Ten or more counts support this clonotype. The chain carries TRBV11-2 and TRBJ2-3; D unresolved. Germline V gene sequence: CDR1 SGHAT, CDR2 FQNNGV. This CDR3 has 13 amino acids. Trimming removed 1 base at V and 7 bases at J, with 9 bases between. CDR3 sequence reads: CASSLGSPNTQYF. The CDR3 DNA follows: TGTGCCAGCAGCTTAGGCTCCCCAAATACGCAGTATTTT.

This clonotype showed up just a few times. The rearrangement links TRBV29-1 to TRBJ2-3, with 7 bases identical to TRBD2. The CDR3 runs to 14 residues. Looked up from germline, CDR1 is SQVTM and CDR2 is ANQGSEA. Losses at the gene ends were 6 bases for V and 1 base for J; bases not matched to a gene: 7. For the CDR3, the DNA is TGCAGCGTCGGGGGGAGGACCGGCACAGATACGCAGTATTTT. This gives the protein CSVGGRTGTDTQYF.

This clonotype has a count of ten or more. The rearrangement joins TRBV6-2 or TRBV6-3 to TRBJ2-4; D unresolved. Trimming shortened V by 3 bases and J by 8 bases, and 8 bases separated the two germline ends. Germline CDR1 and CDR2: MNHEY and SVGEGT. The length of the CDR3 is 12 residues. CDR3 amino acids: CASSYFGDIQYF. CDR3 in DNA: TGTGCCAGCAGTTATTTTGGGGACATTCAGTACTTC.

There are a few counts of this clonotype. The chain's CDR3 is CASSIASGSGDEQYF. The CDR3 coding sequence is TGTGCCAGTAGTATTGCCAGCGGGAGTGGGGACGAGCAGTACTTC. The genes are TRBV19 and TRBJ2-7; 8 positions match TRBD2. The CDR3 extends over 15 amino acids. Germline CDR1 reads LNHDA; CDR2 reads SQIVND (reference sequence). J gave up 5 bases and V 3 bases, and 9 bases lay outside the gene matches.

The CDR3, as DNA: TGTGCCAGCAGTCCCCCCGGGACAGGGTCAGAGACCCAGTACTTC. This encodes CASSPPGTGSETQYF. This sequence joins TRBV25-1 and TRBJ2-5; TRBD1 matches 9 bases. The CDR3 spans 15 residues. Germline CDR1 and CDR2: MGHDK and SYGVNS. Trimming at V came to 5 bases and at J to 4 bases, leaving 8 bases not matched to a gene.

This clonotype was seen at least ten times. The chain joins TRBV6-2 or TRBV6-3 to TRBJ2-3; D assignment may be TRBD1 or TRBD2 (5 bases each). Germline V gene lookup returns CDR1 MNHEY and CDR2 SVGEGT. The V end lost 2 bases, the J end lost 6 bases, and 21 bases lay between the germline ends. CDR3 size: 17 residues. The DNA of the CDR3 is TGTGCCAGCAGTTACCCTACCGGGACCTTACACTGGGATACGCAGTATTTT. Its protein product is CASSYPTGTLHWDTQYF.

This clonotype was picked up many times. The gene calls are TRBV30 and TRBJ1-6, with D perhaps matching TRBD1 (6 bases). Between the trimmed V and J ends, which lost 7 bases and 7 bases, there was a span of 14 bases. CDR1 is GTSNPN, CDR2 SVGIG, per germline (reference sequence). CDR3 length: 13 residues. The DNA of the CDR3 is TGTGCCTCCGGAGCAGGGGTCAATTCACCCCTCCACTTT. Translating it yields CASGAGVNSPLHF.

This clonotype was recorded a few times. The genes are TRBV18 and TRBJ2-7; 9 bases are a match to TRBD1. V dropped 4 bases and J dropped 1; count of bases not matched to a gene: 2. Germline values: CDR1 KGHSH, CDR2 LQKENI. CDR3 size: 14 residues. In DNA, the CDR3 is TGTGCCAGCTCACTCGGACAGGGGTCCTACGAGCAGTACTTC. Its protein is CASSLGQGSYEQYF.

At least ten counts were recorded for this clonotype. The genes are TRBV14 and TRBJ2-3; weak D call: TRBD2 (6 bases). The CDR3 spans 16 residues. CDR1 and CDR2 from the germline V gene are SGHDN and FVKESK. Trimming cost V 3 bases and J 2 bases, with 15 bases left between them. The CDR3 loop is CASSQLIGDFTDTQYF. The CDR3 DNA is TGTGCCAGCAGCCAGCTAATAGGGGACTTCACAGATACGCAGTATTTT.